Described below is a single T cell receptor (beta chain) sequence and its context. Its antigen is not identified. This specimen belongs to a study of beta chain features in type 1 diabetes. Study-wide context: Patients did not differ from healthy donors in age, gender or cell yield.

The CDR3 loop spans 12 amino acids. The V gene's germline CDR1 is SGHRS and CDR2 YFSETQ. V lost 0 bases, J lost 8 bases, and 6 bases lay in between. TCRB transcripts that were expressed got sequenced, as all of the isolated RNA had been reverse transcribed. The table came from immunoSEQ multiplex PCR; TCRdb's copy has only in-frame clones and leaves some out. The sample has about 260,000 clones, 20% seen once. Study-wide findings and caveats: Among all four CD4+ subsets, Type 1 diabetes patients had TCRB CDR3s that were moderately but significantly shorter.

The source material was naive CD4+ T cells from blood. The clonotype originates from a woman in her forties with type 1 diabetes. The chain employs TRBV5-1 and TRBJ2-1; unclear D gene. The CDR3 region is CASSLGGHEQFF. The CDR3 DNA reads TGCGCCAGCAGCTTGGGCGGCCATGAGCAGTTCTTC.